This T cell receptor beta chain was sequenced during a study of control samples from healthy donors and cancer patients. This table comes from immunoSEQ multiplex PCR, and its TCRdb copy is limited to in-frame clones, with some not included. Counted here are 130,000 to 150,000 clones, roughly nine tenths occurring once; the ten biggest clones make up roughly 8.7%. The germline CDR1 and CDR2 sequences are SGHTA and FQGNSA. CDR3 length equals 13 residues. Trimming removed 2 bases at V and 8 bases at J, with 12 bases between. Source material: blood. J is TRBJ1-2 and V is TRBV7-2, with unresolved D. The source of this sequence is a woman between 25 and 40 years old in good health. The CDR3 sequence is CASSLREDLGYTF. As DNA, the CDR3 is TGTGCCAGCAGCTTACGAGAGGACCTGGGCTACACCTTC.